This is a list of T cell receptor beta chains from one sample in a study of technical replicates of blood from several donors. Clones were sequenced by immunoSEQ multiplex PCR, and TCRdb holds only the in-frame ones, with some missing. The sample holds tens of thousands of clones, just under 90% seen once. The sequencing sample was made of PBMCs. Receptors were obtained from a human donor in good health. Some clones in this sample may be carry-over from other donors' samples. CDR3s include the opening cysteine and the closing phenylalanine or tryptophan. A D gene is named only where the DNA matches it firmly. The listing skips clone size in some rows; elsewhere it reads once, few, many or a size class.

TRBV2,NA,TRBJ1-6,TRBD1,CASSVQGAYSPLHF,TGTGCCAGCAGCGTACAGGGGGCCTATTCACCCCTCCACTTT
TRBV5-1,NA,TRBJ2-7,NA,CASSGTVDSEQYF,TGCGCCAGCTCCGGGACTGTAGACAGCGAGCAGTACTTC
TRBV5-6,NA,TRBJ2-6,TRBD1,CASRKIEGQSFSGANVLTF,TGTGCCAGCAGAAAGATCGAGGGACAGTCGTTTTCTGGGGCCAACGTCCTGACTTTC
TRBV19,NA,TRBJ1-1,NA,CASSPGRENTEAFF,TGTGCCAGTAGCCCCGGCAGGGAGAACACTGAAGCTTTCTTT
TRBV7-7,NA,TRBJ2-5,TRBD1,CASSSGTGGRETQYF,TGTGCCAGCAGCTCCGGGACAGGGGGCCGTGAGACCCAGTACTTC
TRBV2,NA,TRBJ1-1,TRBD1,CASRRQGNTEAFF,TGTGCCAGCAGAAGACAGGGGAACACTGAAGCTTTCTTT
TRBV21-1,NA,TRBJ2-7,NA,CASSKKRTLPYEQYF,TGTGCCAGCAGCAAAAAGAGGACACTACCCTACGAGCAGTACTTC
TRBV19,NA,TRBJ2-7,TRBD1,CASSRQGAAYEQYF,TGTGCCAGTAGTAGACAGGGGGCGGCCTACGAGCAGTACTTC
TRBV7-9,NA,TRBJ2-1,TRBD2,CASSLVLAGAKANLEQFF,TGTGCCAGCAGCTTAGTACTAGCGGGGGCCAAAGCTAACCTTGAGCAGTTCTTC
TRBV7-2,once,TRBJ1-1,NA,CASSLATDYWNTEAFF,TGTGCCAGCAGCTTAGCGACAGATTATTGGAACACTGAAGCTTTCTTT
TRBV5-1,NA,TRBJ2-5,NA,CASSAEETQYF,TGCGCCAGCAGCGCGGAAGAGACCCAGTACTTC
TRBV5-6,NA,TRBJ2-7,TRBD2,CASSLERGALYEQYF,TGTGCCAGCAGCTTAGAGCGGGGGGCCCTCTACGAGCAGTACTTC
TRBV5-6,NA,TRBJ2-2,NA,CASSLTSAGDTGELFF,TGTGCCAGCAGCCTCACTAGCGCAGGGGACACCGGGGAGCTGTTTTTT
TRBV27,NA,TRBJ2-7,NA,CASSQYPGPYEQYF,TGTGCCAGCAGCCAATACCCAGGGCCCTACGAGCAGTACTTC
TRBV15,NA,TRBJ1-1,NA,CATSRGGVPEAFF,TGTGCCACCAGCAGAGGGGGGGTCCCTGAAGCTTTCTTT
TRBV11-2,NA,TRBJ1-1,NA,CASSPRTHNTEAFF,TGTGCCAGCAGCCCTAGGACACATAACACTGAAGCTTTCTTT
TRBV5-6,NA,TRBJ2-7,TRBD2,CASSLRGGVTYEQYF,TGTGCCAGCAGCTTGCGGGGGGGCGTAACCTACGAGCAGTACTTC
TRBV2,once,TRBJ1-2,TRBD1,CASSEQGAYYGYTF,TGTGCCAGCAGTGAACAGGGGGCCTACTATGGCTACACCTTC
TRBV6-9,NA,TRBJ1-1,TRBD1,CASSWRTGEDTEAFF,TGTGCCAGCAGTTGGCGGACAGGGGAGGACACTGAAGCTTTCTTT
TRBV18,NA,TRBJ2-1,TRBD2,CASSPRPTSGRAAEQFF,TGTGCCAGCTCACCCCGCCCGACTAGCGGGAGGGCCGCTGAGCAGTTCTTC
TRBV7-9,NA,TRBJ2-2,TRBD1,CGDRSNTGELFF,TGTGGGGACAGGTCCAACACCGGGGAGCTGTTTTTT
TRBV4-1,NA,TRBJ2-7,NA,CASSQDPSSEQYF,TGCGCCAGCAGCCAAGATCCCTCCAGCGAGCAGTACTTC
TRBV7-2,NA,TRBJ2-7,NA,CASSLSGNRYEQYF,TGTGCCAGCAGCTTATCCGGGAATCGCTACGAGCAGTACTTC
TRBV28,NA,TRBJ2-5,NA,CASTLGGRPVNKETQYF,TGTGCCAGCACCTTGGGGGGACGACCCGTTAATAAGGAGACCCAGTACTTC
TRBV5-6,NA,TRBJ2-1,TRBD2,CASSLVSGGLNEQFF,TGTGCCAGCAGCTTGGTTAGCGGGGGTCTAAATGAGCAGTTCTTC
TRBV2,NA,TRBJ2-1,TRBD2,CASSALAGGIYNEQFF,TGTGCCAGCAGTGCCCTAGCGGGGGGGATCTACAATGAGCAGTTCTTC
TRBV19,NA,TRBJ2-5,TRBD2,CASSIVATSGRVRETQYF,TGTGCCAGTAGTATAGTAGCGACTAGCGGGAGAGTACGAGAGACCCAGTACTTC
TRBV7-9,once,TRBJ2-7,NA,CASTPSGALEQYF,TGTGCCAGCACCCCGTCTGGGGCCCTCGAGCAGTACTTC
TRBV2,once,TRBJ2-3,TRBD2,CASSDGLAGGNTQYF,TGTGCCAGCAGTGATGGACTAGCGGGAGGAAATACGCAGTATTTT
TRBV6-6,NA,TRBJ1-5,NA,CASSSAASNQPQHF,TGTGCCAGCAGTTCCGCCGCCAGTAATCAGCCCCAGCATTTT
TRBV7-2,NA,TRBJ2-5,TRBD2,CASSYGGAPETQYF,TGTGCCAGCAGCTACGGGGGGGCTCCAGAGACCCAGTACTTC
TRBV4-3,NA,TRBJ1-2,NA,CASSQDGSPTGGYTF,TGCGCCAGCAGCCAAGATGGGTCGCCGACGGGTGGCTACACCTTC
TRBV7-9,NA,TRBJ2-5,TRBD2,CASSLRPRTSGGARETQYF,TGTGCCAGCAGCTTACGGCCCCGGACTAGCGGGGGGGCCCGGGAGACCCAGTACTTC
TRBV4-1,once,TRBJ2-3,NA,CASSQDFHSVTDTQYF,TGCGCCAGCAGCCAAGATTTTCACTCCGTCACAGATACGCAGTATTTT
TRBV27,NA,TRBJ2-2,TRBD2,CASRAGGSGELFF,TGTGCCAGCAGAGCGGGAGGGTCAGGGGAGCTGTTTTTT
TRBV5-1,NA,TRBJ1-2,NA,CASSLEGSREGYTF,TGCGCCAGCAGCTTGGAAGGTAGCAGGGAAGGCTACACCTTC
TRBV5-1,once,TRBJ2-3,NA,CASSPNSGDTDTQYF,TGCGCCAGCAGTCCTAATAGCGGAGATACAGATACGCAGTATTTT